This T cell receptor (beta chain) was recovered during a study of vaccination and CD4 T cells after COVID-19. Whole-study context: Overlapping peptides of the spike proteins of SARS-CoV-2, HCoV-NL63, HCoV-OC43 and HCoV-229E were used for cell stimulation.

Turning to this clonotype: The antigen is unknown.

CDR1 and CDR2 (germline): LGHNT, FRNRAP. Trimming removed 2 bases from V and 3 bases from J, with 19 bases in between. The CDR3 runs to 17 residues. As for treatment: approximately 11-day PBMC culture with coronavirus spike peptide pools or control peptides (ViraFEST assay). ViraFEST grew antigen-specific T cells using peptide pools, then sequenced TCRs. Once obtained from cultured CD4+ T cells, the DNA was sequenced using the Oncomine TCR Beta short-read assay. TCRdb called the PCR reads again in MiXCR, with one record for every CDR3 protein. The repertoire has about 16,000 distinct CDR3 sequences, less than 40% of them found once; the top ten carry roughly 24%.

The V gene is TRBV12-5, the J gene TRBJ1-2; perhaps TRBD1 as D (6 bases). The source of this sequence is a human donor who received a COVID-19 vaccine. The material was CD4+ T cells from blood, cultured in vitro, obtained before SARS-CoV-2 vaccination. DNA for the CDR3: TGTGCTAGTGGTTTGAGGGGGGGCGAACTGTGGGACTATGGCTACACCTTC. Its translation is CASGLRGGELWDYGYTF.